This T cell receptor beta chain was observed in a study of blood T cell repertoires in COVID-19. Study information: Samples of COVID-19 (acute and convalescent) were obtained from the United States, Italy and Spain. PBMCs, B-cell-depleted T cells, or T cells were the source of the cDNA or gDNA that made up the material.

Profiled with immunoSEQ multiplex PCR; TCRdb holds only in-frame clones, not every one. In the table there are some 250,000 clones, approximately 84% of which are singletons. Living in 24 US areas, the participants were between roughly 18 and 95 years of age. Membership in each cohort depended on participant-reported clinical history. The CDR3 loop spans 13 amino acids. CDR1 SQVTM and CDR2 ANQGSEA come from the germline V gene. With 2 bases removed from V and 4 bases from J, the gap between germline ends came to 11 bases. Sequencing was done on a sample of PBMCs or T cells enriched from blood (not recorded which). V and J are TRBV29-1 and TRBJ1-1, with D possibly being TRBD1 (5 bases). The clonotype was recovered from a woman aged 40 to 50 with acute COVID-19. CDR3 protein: CSVEWGGGTEAFF. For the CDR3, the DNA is TGCAGCGTTGAATGGGGGGGAGGCACTGAAGCTTTCTTT.